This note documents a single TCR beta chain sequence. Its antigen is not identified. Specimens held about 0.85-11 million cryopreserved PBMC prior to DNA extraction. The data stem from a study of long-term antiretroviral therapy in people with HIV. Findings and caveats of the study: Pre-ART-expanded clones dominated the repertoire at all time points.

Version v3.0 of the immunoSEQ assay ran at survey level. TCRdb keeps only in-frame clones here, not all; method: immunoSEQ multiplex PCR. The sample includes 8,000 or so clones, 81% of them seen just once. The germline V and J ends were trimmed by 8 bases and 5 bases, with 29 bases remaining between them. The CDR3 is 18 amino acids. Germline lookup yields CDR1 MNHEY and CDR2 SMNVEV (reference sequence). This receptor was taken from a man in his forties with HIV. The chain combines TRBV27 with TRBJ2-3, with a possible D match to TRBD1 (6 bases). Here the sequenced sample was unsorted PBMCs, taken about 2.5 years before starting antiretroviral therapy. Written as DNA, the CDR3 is TGTGCCAGCGCAAGGCGATTTACACAGGGACGGGCGGAAGATACGCAGTATTTT. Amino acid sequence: CASARRFTQGRAEDTQYF.